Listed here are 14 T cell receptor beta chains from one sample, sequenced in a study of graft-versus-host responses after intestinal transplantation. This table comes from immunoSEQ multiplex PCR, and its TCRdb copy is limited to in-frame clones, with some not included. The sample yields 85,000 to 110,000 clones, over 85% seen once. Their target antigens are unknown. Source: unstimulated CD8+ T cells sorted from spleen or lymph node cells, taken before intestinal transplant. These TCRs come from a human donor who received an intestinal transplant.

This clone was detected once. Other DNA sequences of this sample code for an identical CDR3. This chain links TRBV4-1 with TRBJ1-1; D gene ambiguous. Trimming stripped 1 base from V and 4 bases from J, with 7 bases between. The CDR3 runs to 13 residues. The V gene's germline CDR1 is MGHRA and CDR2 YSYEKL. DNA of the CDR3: TGCGCCAGCAGCCAAGGCCGGGCCACTGAAGCTTTCTTT. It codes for CASSQGRATEAFF.

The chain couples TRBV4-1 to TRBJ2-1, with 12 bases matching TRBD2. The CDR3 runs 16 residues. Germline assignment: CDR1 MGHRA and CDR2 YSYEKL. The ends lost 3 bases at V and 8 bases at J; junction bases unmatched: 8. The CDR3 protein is CASSHLTSGGLYEQFF. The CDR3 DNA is TGCGCCAGCAGCCACCTGACTAGCGGGGGTCTCTATGAGCAGTTCTTC.

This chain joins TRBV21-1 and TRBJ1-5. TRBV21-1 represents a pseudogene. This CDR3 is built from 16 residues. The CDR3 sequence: CASSKGSGGKNQPQHF. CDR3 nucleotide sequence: TGTGCCAGCAGCAAAGGTTCAGGAGGGAAAAATCAGCCCCAGCATTTT.

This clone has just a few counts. CDR3 coding DNA: TGTGCCAGCACCCAAGACGGCTATGGCTACACCTTC. Encoded protein: CASTQDGYGYTF. The rearrangement uses TRBV7-9 and TRBJ1-2; no definite D call. V lost 7 bases and J 4 bases, leaving 10 bases between the germline ends. This CDR3 comprises 12 residues. From germline, CDR1 is SEHNR and CDR2 FQNEAQ (reference sequence).

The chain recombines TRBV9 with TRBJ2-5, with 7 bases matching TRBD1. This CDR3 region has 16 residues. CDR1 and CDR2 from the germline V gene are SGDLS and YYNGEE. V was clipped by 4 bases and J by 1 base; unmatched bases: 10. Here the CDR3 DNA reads TGTGCCAGCAGCCCTCGGACAGGACCTACCCAAGAGACCCAGTACTTC. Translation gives CASSPRTGPTQETQYF.

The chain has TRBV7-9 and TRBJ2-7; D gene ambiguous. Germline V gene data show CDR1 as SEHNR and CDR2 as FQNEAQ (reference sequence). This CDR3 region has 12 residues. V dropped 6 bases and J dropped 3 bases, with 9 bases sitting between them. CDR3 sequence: CASSLTVYEQYF. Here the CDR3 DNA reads TGTGCCAGCAGTCTGACCGTCTACGAGCAGTACTTC.

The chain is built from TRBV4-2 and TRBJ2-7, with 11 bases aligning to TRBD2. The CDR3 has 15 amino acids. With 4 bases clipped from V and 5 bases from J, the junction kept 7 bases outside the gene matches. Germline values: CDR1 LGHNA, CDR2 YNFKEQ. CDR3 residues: CASSPIAGGRDEQYF. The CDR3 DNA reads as TGTGCCAGCAGCCCAATAGCGGGGGGGCGTGACGAGCAGTACTTC.

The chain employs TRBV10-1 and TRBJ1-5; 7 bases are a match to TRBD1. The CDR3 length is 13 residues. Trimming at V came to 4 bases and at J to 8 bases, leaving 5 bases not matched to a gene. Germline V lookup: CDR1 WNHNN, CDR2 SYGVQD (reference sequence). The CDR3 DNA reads TGCGCCAGCAGTGCAGGGGGTGGTGAGCCCCAGCATTTT. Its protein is CASSAGGGEPQHF.

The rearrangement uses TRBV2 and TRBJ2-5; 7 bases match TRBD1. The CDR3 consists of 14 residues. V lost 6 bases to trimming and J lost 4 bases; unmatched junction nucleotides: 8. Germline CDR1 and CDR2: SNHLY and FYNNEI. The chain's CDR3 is CASSGQVAGETQYF. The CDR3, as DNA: TGTGCCAGCAGCGGACAGGTGGCGGGAGAGACCCAGTACTTC.

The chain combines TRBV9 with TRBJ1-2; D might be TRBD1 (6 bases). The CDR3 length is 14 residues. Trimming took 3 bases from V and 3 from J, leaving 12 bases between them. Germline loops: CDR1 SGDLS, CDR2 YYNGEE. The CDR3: CASSGGHSDYGYTF. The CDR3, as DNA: TGTGCCAGCAGCGGGGGACACTCAGACTATGGCTACACCTTC.

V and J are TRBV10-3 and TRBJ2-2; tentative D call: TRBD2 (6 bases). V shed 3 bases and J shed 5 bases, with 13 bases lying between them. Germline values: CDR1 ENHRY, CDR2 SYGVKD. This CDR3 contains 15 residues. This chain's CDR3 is CAISDPGLGTGELFF. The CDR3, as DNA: TGTGCCATCAGTGATCCGGGACTTGGGACCGGGGAGCTGTTTTTT.

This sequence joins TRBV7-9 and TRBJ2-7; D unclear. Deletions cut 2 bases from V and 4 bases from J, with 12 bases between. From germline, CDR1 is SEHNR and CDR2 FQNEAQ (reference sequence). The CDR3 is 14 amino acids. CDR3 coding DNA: TGTGCCAGCAGCTTAAGCCAGGCTCCTTACGAGCAGTACTTC. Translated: CASSLSQAPYEQYF.

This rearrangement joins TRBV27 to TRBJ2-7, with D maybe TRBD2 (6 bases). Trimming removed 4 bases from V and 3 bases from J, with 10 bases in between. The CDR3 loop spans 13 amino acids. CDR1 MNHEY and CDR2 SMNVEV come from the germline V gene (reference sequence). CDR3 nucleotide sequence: TGTGCCAGCAGTTCTAGCGCCGACTACGAGCAGTACTTC. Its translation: CASSSSADYEQYF.

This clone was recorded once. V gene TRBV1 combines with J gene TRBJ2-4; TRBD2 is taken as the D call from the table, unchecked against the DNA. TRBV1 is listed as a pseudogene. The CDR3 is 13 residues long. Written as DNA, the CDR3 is TGCACCAGCAGCCATGAGGGGGGGGACATTCAGTACTTC. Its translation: CTSSHEGGDIQYF.